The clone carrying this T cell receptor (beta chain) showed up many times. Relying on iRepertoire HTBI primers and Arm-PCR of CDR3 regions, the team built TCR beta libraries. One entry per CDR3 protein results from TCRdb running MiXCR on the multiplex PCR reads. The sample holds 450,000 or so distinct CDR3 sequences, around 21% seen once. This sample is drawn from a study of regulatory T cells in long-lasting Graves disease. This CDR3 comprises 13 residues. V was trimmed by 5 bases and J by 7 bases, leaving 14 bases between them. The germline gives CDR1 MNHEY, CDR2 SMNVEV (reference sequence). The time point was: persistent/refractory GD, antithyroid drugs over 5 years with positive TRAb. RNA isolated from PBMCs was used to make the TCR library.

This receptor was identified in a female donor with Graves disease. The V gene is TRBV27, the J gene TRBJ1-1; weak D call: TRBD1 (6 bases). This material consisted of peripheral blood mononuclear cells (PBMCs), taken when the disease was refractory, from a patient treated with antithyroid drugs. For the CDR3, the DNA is TGTGCCAGCAGTCTTGGACAGAGCCTTGAAGCTTTCTTT. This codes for CASSLGQSLEAFF.